This is a list of T cell receptor beta chains from one sample in a study of cytomegalovirus exposure and HLA in healthy donors. The method was immunoSEQ multiplex PCR; TCRdb's version includes in-frame clones alone and lacks a portion of them. The table has about 140,000 clones, nearly 80% seen once; the top ten hold roughly 0.99%. Material for sequencing was PBMCs. The origin of the receptors is a male donor in good health and CMV-seronegative. Both conserved end residues are part of each CDR3. The order of the fields is D gene, clone size, V gene, J gene, CDR3 DNA, CDR3 protein. D genes are given only for firm matches. A row's size may be missing; if present it is once, few, many or a size class.

d_gene: .; abundance: .; v_gene: TRBV9; j_gene: TRBJ1-6; CDR3nt: TGTGCCAGCAGCCCAGACCAGGGCCGAGAGGATTCACCCCTCCACTTT; CDR3aa: CASSPDQGREDSPLHF
d_gene: .; abundance: .; v_gene: TRBV7-2; j_gene: TRBJ2-1; CDR3nt: TGTGCCAGCAGCCGAGACAATGAGCAGTTCTTC; CDR3aa: CASSRDNEQFF
d_gene: .; abundance: .; v_gene: TRBV7-2; j_gene: TRBJ2-4; CDR3nt: TGTGCCAGCAGCTTCTCTGGACTAGCCAAAAACATTCAGTACTTC; CDR3aa: CASSFSGLAKNIQYF
d_gene: TRBD1; abundance: .; v_gene: TRBV2; j_gene: TRBJ2-6; CDR3nt: TGTGCCAGCCAGGGACAGGGGTTTCCTGGGGCCAACGTCCTGACTTTC; CDR3aa: CASQGQGFPGANVLTF
d_gene: .; abundance: few; v_gene: TRBV5-4; j_gene: TRBJ1-1; CDR3nt: TGTGCCAGCAACGCGGGGACTGAAGCTTTCTTT; CDR3aa: CASNAGTEAFF
d_gene: .; abundance: .; v_gene: TRBV5-1; j_gene: TRBJ2-1; CDR3nt: TGCGCCAGCAGCAAAGACAGGTTTCGCTATGAGCAGTTCTTC; CDR3aa: CASSKDRFRYEQFF
d_gene: TRBD1; abundance: .; v_gene: TRBV11-3; j_gene: TRBJ2-7; CDR3nt: TGTGCCAGCAGCTTGGGGACAGGGCTGTACGAGCAGTACTTC; CDR3aa: CASSLGTGLYEQYF
d_gene: .; abundance: .; v_gene: TRBV18; j_gene: TRBJ1-1; CDR3nt: TGTGCCAGCTCACCTTCACAGGGTGTGGCTGAAGCTTTCTTT; CDR3aa: CASSPSQGVAEAFF
d_gene: TRBD1; abundance: .; v_gene: TRBV6-5; j_gene: TRBJ1-3; CDR3nt: TGTGCCAGCAGTCCGACAGGGGAGGTTGGAAACACCATATATTTT; CDR3aa: CASSPTGEVGNTIYF
d_gene: .; abundance: .; v_gene: TRBV5-1; j_gene: TRBJ1-4; CDR3nt: TGCGCCAGCAGCAGGACAGAAGAAACTAATGAAAAACTGTTTTTT; CDR3aa: CASSRTEETNEKLFF
d_gene: TRBD1; abundance: .; v_gene: TRBV4-1; j_gene: TRBJ2-7; CDR3nt: TGCGCCAGCAGCCATAGAGACAGGGGGCGCGAGCAGTACTTC; CDR3aa: CASSHRDRGREQYF